Listed below are T cell receptor beta chains from one sample, sequenced in a study of long-term antiretroviral therapy in people with HIV. Some clones are missing from TCRdb's copy, which holds only in-frame ones; the method was immunoSEQ multiplex PCR. The sample comprises 20,000 to 30,000 clones, around three quarters of which are singletons, and approximately 9.1% rests with the top ten. The input for sequencing was unsorted PBMCs, taken 1.2 years after starting antiretroviral therapy. The receptor source for this set is a woman in her 40s with HIV. CDR3s include the opening cysteine and the closing phenylalanine or tryptophan. The order of the fields is CDR3 protein, CDR3 DNA, J gene, D gene, clone size, V gene. D genes are given only for firm matches. Rows may omit the clone size; those that give it use once, few, many or a size class.

CASSFDRAFDEQFF	TGCGCCAGCAGCTTTGACCGGGCCTTCGATGAGCAGTTCTTC	TRBJ2-1	.	.	TRBV5-1
CASSLVGANVLTF	TGTGCCAGCAGCTTAGTTGGGGCCAACGTCCTGACTTTC	TRBJ2-6	.	.	TRBV11-3
CSVYRYQETQYF	TGCAGCGTTTACAGGTATCAAGAGACCCAGTACTTC	TRBJ2-5	.	.	TRBV29-1
CAIRGTLEAFF	TGTGCCATCAGGGGGACTCTTGAAGCTTTCTTT	TRBJ1-1	.	.	TRBV10-3
CASSLGAGDTGELFF	TGTGCCAGCAGCTTGGGGGCAGGGGACACCGGGGAGCTGTTTTTT	TRBJ2-2	.	.	TRBV5-5
CASSLWQGAPSGANVLTF	TGTGCCAGCAGCTTATGGCAGGGGGCCCCTTCTGGGGCCAACGTCCTGACTTTC	TRBJ2-6	TRBD1	.	TRBV7-8
CASSPGLAGASYEQYF	TGTGCCAGCAGCCCGGGACTAGCGGGGGCCTCCTACGAGCAGTACTTC	TRBJ2-7	TRBD2	.	TRBV7-8
CASSLAGPYEQYF	TGTGCCAGCAGCTTGGCCGGTCCCTACGAGCAGTACTTC	TRBJ2-7	.	few	TRBV5-6
CASSSPGGGKEKLFF	TGTGCCAGCAGCTCCCCAGGTGGGGGCAAAGAAAAACTGTTTTTT	TRBJ1-4	.	.	TRBV5-5
CASSGGRGMNTEAFF	TGTGCCAGCAGTGGAGGAAGGGGTATGAACACTGAAGCTTTCTTT	TRBJ1-1	.	.	TRBV2
CASSVPFSAGDNEQYF	TGCGCCAGCAGCGTCCCCTTCTCAGCGGGAGATAACGAGCAGTACTTC	TRBJ2-7	TRBD2	.	TRBV5-1
CASSLAGRGPYEQYF	TGTGCCAGCAGCTTGGCGGGGAGGGGTCCCTACGAGCAGTACTTC	TRBJ2-7	TRBD2	.	TRBV5-8
CASSPYSNQPQHF	TGTGCCAGCAGCCCTTATAGCAATCAGCCCCAGCATTTT	TRBJ1-5	.	.	TRBV27
CASSYSGGRETQYF	TGTGCCAGCAGTTACTCAGGGGGCCGAGAGACCCAGTACTTC	TRBJ2-5	TRBD1	.	TRBV6-5
CASSLVTGQVTEAFF	TGCGCCAGCAGCTTGGTGACGGGACAGGTGACTGAAGCTTTCTTT	TRBJ1-1	TRBD1	few	TRBV5-1
CAWSEGLRTEAFF	TGTGCCTGGAGTGAGGGATTGAGGACTGAAGCTTTCTTT	TRBJ1-1	.	.	TRBV30
CSAWGQSAYEQYF	TGCAGCGCATGGGGACAGTCAGCCTACGAGCAGTACTTC	TRBJ2-7	TRBD1	.	TRBV29-1
CASSEWPNSNQPQHF	TGTGCCAGCAGTGAATGGCCTAATAGCAATCAGCCCCAGCATTTT	TRBJ1-5	.	few	TRBV2
CASSPGLSQETQYF	TGTGCCAGCAGCCCGGGACTTTCGCAAGAGACCCAGTACTTC	TRBJ2-5	.	.	TRBV7-9
CASNSDRGRSNQPQHF	TGTGCCAGTAACTCGGACAGGGGGCGAAGCAATCAGCCCCAGCATTTT	TRBJ1-5	TRBD1	few	TRBV19
CASSQVGTGELFF	TGCGCCAGCAGCCAAGTGGGGACCGGGGAGCTGTTTTTT	TRBJ2-2	.	few	TRBV4-1
CASSESRDTQYF	TGCGCCAGCAGTGAGTCGCGGGATACGCAGTATTTT	TRBJ2-3	.	.	TRBV10-1
CASSLAAWGSSYNEQFF	TGTGCCAGCAGCTTAGCCGCATGGGGAAGCTCCTACAATGAGCAGTTCTTC	TRBJ2-1	.	once	TRBV7-9
CASSVGGTGTYEQYF	TGTGCCAGCAGCGTAGGAGGAACAGGCACCTACGAGCAGTACTTC	TRBJ2-7	.	few	TRBV9
CASSWTGGGYTF	TGTGCCAGCAGCTGGACCGGAGGAGGCTACACCTTC	TRBJ1-2	.	.	TRBV7-2
CAIRRTVNTEAFF	TGTGCCATCAGGAGGACAGTGAACACTGAAGCTTTCTTT	TRBJ1-1	.	.	TRBV10-3
CASSIRGEQYF	TGTGCCAGCAGTATAAGGGGGGAGCAGTACTTC	TRBJ2-7	.	.	TRBV25-1
CASTPRGPTNEKLFF	TGCGCCAGCACCCCACGGGGACCAACTAATGAAAAACTGTTTTTT	TRBJ1-4	.	.	TRBV5-1
CAWSTRGYGYTF	TGTGCCTGGAGTACAAGGGGGTACGGCTACACCTTC	TRBJ1-2	.	.	TRBV30
CASSYSSTSTNEKLFF	TGTGCCAGCAGTTACTCGAGCACCTCAACTAATGAAAAACTGTTTTTT	TRBJ1-4	.	.	TRBV6-6
CASSLVGGPGQETQYF	TGCGCCAGCAGCTTGGTAGGGGGGCCGGGACAAGAGACCCAGTACTTC	TRBJ2-5	.	.	TRBV5-1
CAWRFFSGNTIYF	TGTGCCTGGAGGTTCTTCTCTGGAAACACCATATATTTT	TRBJ1-3	.	.	TRBV30
CASSSRDGARGQSQHF	TGTGCCAGCAGTTCCCGCGACGGGGCTCGGGGCCAGTCCCAGCATTTT	TRBJ1-5	.	.	TRBV6-5
CASSRGLAGSTDTQYF	TGTGCCAGCAGCCGGGGACTAGCGGGATCCACAGATACGCAGTATTTT	TRBJ2-3	TRBD2	.	TRBV5-4
CASSLAHGVYQETQYF	TGTGCCAGCAGCTTGGCCCATGGTGTCTACCAAGAGACCCAGTACTTC	TRBJ2-5	.	.	TRBV5-5
CASSVPGQDTNTEAFF	TGTGCCAGCAGCGTACCGGGACAGGATACCAACACTGAAGCTTTCTTT	TRBJ1-1	TRBD1	.	TRBV7-9
CASSVTGQINYGYTF	TGTGCCAGCTCAGTCACCGGGCAGATTAACTATGGCTACACCTTC	TRBJ1-2	.	.	TRBV18
CSVVLAKETQYF	TGCAGCGTTGTTTTGGCGAAGGAGACCCAGTACTTC	TRBJ2-5	.	.	TRBV29-1
CASSPLLGANVLTF	TGTGCCAGCAGCCCCCTCCTTGGGGCCAACGTCCTGACTTTC	TRBJ2-6	.	.	TRBV7-2
CASSLEAGGLSETQYF	TGCGCCAGCAGCTTGGAGGCAGGGGGTTTGTCGGAGACCCAGTACTTC	TRBJ2-5	TRBD1	.	TRBV5-1